The rows below give T cell receptor beta chains drawn from one sample of a study of beta chain features in type 1 diabetes. TCRdb's copy holds only in-frame clones and misses some; the assay was immunoSEQ multiplex PCR. The sample consists of roughly 300,000 clones, approximately 14% of them appearing once. The sequencing sample was made of central memory CD4+ T cells from blood. The receptors were sampled from a young man in good health. The CDR3 runs from the conserved cysteine through the conserved F or W. Size tells how often a clone was seen (once, few, many) or the class of an expanded clone, and some rows leave it out.

len,abundance,v_gene,CDR3aa
11,-,TRBV5-4,CASSLSETQYF
13,-,TRBV5-4,CASSFSEGTEAFF
13,few,TRBV10-3,CAISIPTGETQYF
16,few,TRBV7-6,CASSLWGGDSAGELFF
14,-,TRBV2,CASRFARNTGELFF
14,-,TRBV2,CASTTSGSTGELFF
11,many,TRBV7-9,CASLDGNEQFF
10,few,TRBV20-1,CSALNDIQYF
14,-,TRBV6-4,CASSPDWGTDTQYF
14,many,TRBV28,CASSFPRDSSQAFF
14,many,TRBV18,CASSLGSSSNEQFF
11,many,TRBV6-6,CAVELTDTQYF
18,-,TRBV5-1,CASIPGLRAGALQETQYF